The count of the clone carrying this TCR beta chain is one. The CDR3 has 15 amino acids. Trimming pared 4 bases from V and 2 bases from J, leaving 14 bases between. Germline CDR1 reads LGHNA; CDR2 reads YSLEER. The data derive from a study of T cell changes during pregnancy in multiple sclerosis. Here immunoSEQ multiplex PCR was the method, and the copy in TCRdb shows in-frame clones only, minus some. The repertoire holds tens of thousands of clones, roughly 91% seen once, with roughly 1.5% in the top ten. This rearrangement joins TRBV4-3 to TRBJ2-5; maybe TRBD2 (5 bases). This sequence originates from a female donor with multiple sclerosis, enrolled in a pregnancy study. The material sequenced was peripheral blood, taken in the third trimester of pregnancy. The CDR3 protein is CASSPYVEGQETQYF. The CDR3 region has the DNA TGCGCCAGCAGCCCCTACGTCGAGGGACAAGAGACCCAGTACTTC.